This TCR beta chain was sequenced during a study of beta chain features in type 1 diabetes. Study-wide results and limits: For Type 1 diabetes patients, all four CD4+ subsets carried TCRB CDR3s that were moderately but significantly shorter. In the patient group, naive, central memory and Treg TCRB repertoires seemed more alike than in the healthy donor group. The study found fewer insertions and more deletions at VDJ junctions in type 1 diabetes patients.

In total, each donor contributed a single heparinised blood draw that averaged around 0.12 L. Notes on this clone: Its antigen is undetermined.

Expressed TCRB transcripts were sequenced because the entire RNA isolate underwent reverse transcription. Clones were sequenced by immunoSEQ multiplex PCR, and TCRdb holds only the in-frame ones, with some missing. Of 250,000 or so clones in the sample, 20% were seen once. Between the trimmed V and J ends, which lost 10 bases and 3 bases, there was a span of 10 bases. This CDR3 has 12 residues. Germline CDR1 and CDR2: SNHLY and FYNNEI. V is TRBV2 and J is TRBJ2-4, with unresolved D. This sequence was found in a woman aged 40 to 50 with type 1 diabetes. Sequencing used naive CD4+ T cells from blood. CDR3 coding DNA: TGTGCCACCGGTTATGACAAAAACATTCAGTACTTC. Protein product: CATGYDKNIQYF.